The next 8 T cell receptor beta chains were all read from a single sample in a study of blood T cell repertoires in COVID-19. Sequenced by immunoSEQ multiplex PCR; TCRdb stores in-frame clones only, minus some. The table records over 250,000 clones, 65% to 90% of them present only once. The sample taken for sequencing was peripheral blood. These receptors all come from a man aged 45-60 years with active or convalescent COVID-19.

The gene calls are TRBV11-2 and TRBJ2-6, with D unclear. V lost 6 bases and J 4 bases, leaving 7 bases between the germline ends. This CDR3 region has 13 residues. Germline V gives CDR1 SGHAT, CDR2 FQNNGV. The CDR3 sequence: CASSLGGANVLTF. For the CDR3, the DNA is TGTGCCAGCAGTCTAGGCGGGGCCAACGTCCTGACTTTC.

CDR3 in amino acids: CAISETRQGTEAFF. In DNA, the CDR3 is TGTGCCATCAGTGAGACAAGACAGGGGACTGAAGCTTTCTTT. The rearrangement links TRBV10-3 to TRBJ1-1; TRBD1 aligns across 8 bases. With 2 bases clipped from V and 5 bases from J, the junction kept 4 bases outside the gene matches. The CDR3 consists of 14 residues. CDR1 ENHRY and CDR2 SYGVKD come from the germline V gene.

The chain combines TRBV28 with TRBJ2-5; 7 bases line up with TRBD1. Germline V gives CDR1 MDHEN, CDR2 SYDVKM. The CDR3 runs to 13 residues. With 6 bases clipped from V and 2 bases from J, the junction kept 3 bases outside the gene matches. CDR3 protein: CASSWDRQETQYF. The CDR3 DNA reads as TGTGCCAGCAGCTGGGACAGACAAGAGACCCAGTACTTC. The full variable domain, rest sourced from reference TRBV28 and TRBJ2-5, is DVKVTQSSRYLVKRTGEKVFLECVQDMDHENMFWYRQDPGLGLRLIYFSYDVKMKEKGDIPEGYSVSREKKERFSLILESASTNQTSMYLCASSWDRQETQYFGPGTRLLVL.

The chain is built from TRBV30 and TRBJ1-2; D not certain. Germline CDR1 and CDR2: GTSNPN and SVGIG (reference sequence). Trimming stripped 4 bases from V and 1 base from J, with 16 bases between. The CDR3 spans 15 residues. Here the CDR3 reads CAWKVRDNFNYGYTF. CDR3 nucleotides: TGTGCCTGGAAAGTAAGAGACAATTTTAACTATGGCTACACCTTC.

J is TRBJ1-5 and V is TRBV19; TRBD1 might be the D (6 bases). Trimming left V 10 bases short and J 1 base short, with 17 bases between. Per the germline V gene, CDR1 is LNHDA and CDR2 is SQIVND (reference sequence). The CDR3 is 15 amino acids. The CDR3 is CATLGGGGSNQPQHF. For the CDR3, the DNA is TGTGCCACCTTAGGGGGGGGAGGCAGCAATCAGCCCCAGCATTTT.

The V gene is TRBV3-1 (or the pseudogene TRBV3-2), the J gene TRBJ1-5, with unresolved D. CDR1 is LGHDT, CDR2 YNNKEL, per germline (reference sequence). The CDR3 extends over 12 amino acids. Trimming cost V 0 bases and J 9 bases, with 6 bases left between them. The CDR3 sequence: CASSQDGRPQHF. CDR3 DNA sequence: TGTGCCAGCAGCCAAGATGGGAGGCCCCAGCATTTT.

The J gene is TRBJ1-2, the V gene TRBV9; TRBD1 aligns across 8 bases. CDR1 SGDLS and CDR2 YYNGEE come from the germline V gene. The CDR3 totals 14 residues. With V trimmed by 3 bases and J by 8 bases, 9 bases remained unmatched. The CDR3 bases are TGTGCCAGCAGCGGGGGGCAGGGGGCTTTAGGCTACACCTTC. Amino acid sequence: CASSGGQGALGYTF.

The V gene is TRBV12-3 or TRBV12-4, the J gene TRBJ2-7; 7 bases map to TRBD1. The CDR3 loop spans 13 amino acids. Trimming removed 5 bases from V and 0 bases from J; junction bases left unmatched: 1. CDR3 bases: TGTGCCAGCAGTACAGGGGTCTCCTACGAGCAGTACTTC. Residues: CASSTGVSYEQYF.